One and the same sample provided the 27 T cell receptor beta chains below, sequenced in a study of long-term antiretroviral therapy in people with HIV. Runs used v3.0 of the immunoSEQ assay and were done at survey level. Sequencing used immunoSEQ multiplex PCR; TCRdb keeps in-frame clones, though not all of them. The data contain around 30,000 clones, under 85% of them singletons. The starting material was unsorted PBMCs, obtained 3 years after starting antiretroviral therapy. These receptors all come from a man aged 35 to 55 with HIV.

The chain combines TRBV5-8 with TRBJ1-5, with D uncertain. The V gene's germline CDR1 is SGHTS and CDR2 YDEGEE. The length of the CDR3 is 12 residues. Trimming took off 2 bases at V and 7 bases at J, with 7 bases between the two ends. The CDR3 sequence is CASSLSRQPQHF. DNA for the CDR3: TGTGCCAGCAGCTTATCAAGGCAGCCCCAGCATTTT.

V gene TRBV7-8 combines with J gene TRBJ2-7; 14 nucleotides agree with TRBD2. CDR3 length: 16 amino acids. The J segment lost 12 bases and the V segment lost 5 bases, leaving 15 bases of the junction unmatched. Germline V gives CDR1 SGHVS, CDR2 FQNEAQ. CDR3 residues: CASSRAGTSGGGVWYF. The CDR3 DNA reads as TGTGCCAGCAGCAGGGCCGGGACTAGCGGGGGAGGCGTTTGGTACTTC.

DNA for the CDR3: TGTGCCAGCAGCTTTACCGATCAGGGTACTGAAGCTTTCTTT. Residues: CASSFTDQGTEAFF. The chain employs TRBV7-2 and TRBJ1-1, with D possibly being TRBD1 (5 bases). V was cut by 3 bases and J by 5 bases, with 13 bases left in between. The CDR3 contains 14 residues. Germline V gene sequence: CDR1 SGHTA, CDR2 FQGNSA.

The table lists this clone with a few counts. The rearrangement links TRBV4-1 to TRBJ1-3; 8 nucleotides agree with TRBD1. V shed 4 bases and J 2 bases; nucleotides not matched to a gene: 10. Germline loops: CDR1 MGHRA, CDR2 YSYEKL. The CDR3 length is 17 residues. The CDR3: CASSLGMQGAPGNTIYF. The CDR3 DNA is TGCGCCAGCAGCCTCGGAATGCAGGGGGCGCCTGGAAACACCATATATTTT.

V usage is TRBV10-2 and J usage is TRBJ2-2; no clear D. This CDR3 is 15 amino acids long. V was pared by 0 bases and J by 4 bases, with 9 bases between. Germline V lookup: CDR1 WSHSY, CDR2 SAAADI. CDR3 in DNA: TGCGCCAGCAGTGAGTCTTTAGGTTCCACCGGGGAGCTGTTTTTT. Translating gives CASSESLGSTGELFF.

In its sample, this clone was seen a few times. The V gene is TRBV7-9, the J gene TRBJ2-7; 7 bases map to TRBD1. Trimming took 4 bases from V and 5 from J; bases not matched to a gene: 14. This CDR3 has 16 residues. Per the germline V gene, CDR1 is SEHNR and CDR2 is FQNEAQ (reference sequence). For the CDR3, the DNA is TGTGCCAGCAGCTCCCCTATGGGGGCAGGGACAGACGAGCAGTACTTC. Translating gives CASSSPMGAGTDEQYF. Using reference TRBV7-9 and TRBJ2-7 for the parts outside the CDR3, the full variable domain is DTGVSQNPRHKITKRGQNVTFRCDPISEHNRLYWYRQTLGQGPEFLTYFQNEAQLEKSRLLSDRFSAERPKGSFSTLEIQRTEQGDSAMYLCASSSPMGAGTDEQYFGPGTRLTVT.

The chain carries TRBV5-6 and TRBJ1-2; 9 nucleotides agree with TRBD1. Germline assignment: CDR1 SGHDT and CDR2 YYEEEE. The CDR3 spans 15 residues. Trimming cost V 1 base and J 6 bases; bases outside gene matches: 7. The CDR3 coding sequence is TGTGCCAGCAGCTTGCCGGGACAGGGCTACGATGGCTACACCTTC. It specifies CASSLPGQGYDGYTF.

The DNA for the CDR3 is TGTGCCAGCTCATGGGACAGCAACACCGGGGAGCTGTTTTTT. This gives the protein CASSWDSNTGELFF. V gene TRBV18 combines with J gene TRBJ2-2; TRBD1 aligns across 7 bases. The length of the CDR3 is 14 residues. Germline values: CDR1 KGHSH, CDR2 LQKENI. V lost 5 bases to trimming and J lost 2 bases; unmatched junction nucleotides: 2.

The chain carries TRBV5-1 and TRBJ1-5; 8 bases match TRBD1. V dropped 4 bases and J dropped 5; count of bases not matched to a gene: 11. This CDR3 is 16 amino acids long. CDR1 and CDR2 (germline): SGHRS, YFSETQ. The CDR3 coding sequence is TGCGCCAGCAGCCCCTCCGGGACAGGTTCCCATCAGCCCCAGCATTTT. Its translation is CASSPSGTGSHQPQHF.

The chain links TRBV5-5 to TRBJ2-7; 10 positions agree with TRBD1. The CDR3 covers 17 residues. Germline lookup yields CDR1 SGHKS and CDR2 YYEKEE (reference sequence). With 4 bases clipped from V and 2 bases from J, the junction kept 12 bases outside the gene matches. In DNA form, the CDR3 reads TGTGCCAGCAGCCCGAACTACTCCGGGACAGGGGCCTACGAGCAGTACTTC. It yields the protein CASSPNYSGTGAYEQYF.

The chain joins TRBV5-1 to TRBJ1-2, with 8 bases identical to TRBD1. The length of the CDR3 is 13 residues. The germline V gene has CDR1 SGHRS and CDR2 YFSETQ. Unmatched junction bases numbered 2, after V lost 4 bases and J lost 3 bases. CDR3 DNA: TGCGCCAGCAGCACGGGACAGGACTATGGCTACACCTTC. Amino acids: CASSTGQDYGYTF.

This clone was detected only once. At one of its ends the junction is not consistent with the germline gene, which may arise from a read error. The rearrangement links TRBV6-1 to TRBJ2-7; 8 bases map to TRBD1. This CDR3 is 16 amino acids long. The germline CDR1 and CDR2 sequences are MNHNS and SASEGT. The DNA for the CDR3 is TGTACCAGCAGTGCCGTGGACAGGGCATTCTCCTACGAGCAGTACTTC. This encodes CTSSAVDRAFSYEQYF.

The chain couples TRBV6-1 to TRBJ2-3, with D possibly called TRBD1 or TRBD2 (5 bases each). Germline values: CDR1 MNHNS, CDR2 SASEGT. The CDR3 is made up of 14 amino acids. Trimming stripped 2 bases from V and 0 bases from J, with 6 bases between. Written as DNA, the CDR3 is TGTGCCAGCAGTGAACGGGGCAGCACAGATACGCAGTATTTT. Translating gives CASSERGSTDTQYF.

This clone was picked up one time. This rearrangement joins TRBV5-1 to TRBJ2-1, with 7 bases aligning to TRBD2. Germline V gene lookup returns CDR1 SGHRS and CDR2 YFSETQ. The CDR3 totals 14 residues. Trimming took 3 bases from V and 6 from J; bases not matched to a gene: 6. The CDR3 reads CASSYIAGSNEQFF. For the CDR3, the DNA is TGCGCCAGCAGCTATATAGCGGGTTCCAATGAGCAGTTCTTC.

This chain joins TRBV9 and TRBJ2-7, with D maybe TRBD1 (5 bases). The CDR3 covers 15 residues. V was trimmed by 4 bases and J by 7 bases, leaving 21 bases between them. The germline gives CDR1 SGDLS, CDR2 YYNGEE. The CDR3 sequence is CASSTSWANGQEQYF. The CDR3 DNA reads TGTGCCAGCAGCACCTCCTGGGCAAACGGACAAGAGCAGTACTTC.

The chain employs TRBV5-1 and TRBJ1-3, with D maybe TRBD1 (6 bases). CDR1 and CDR2 from the germline V gene are SGHRS and YFSETQ. V shed 0 bases and J shed 4 bases, with 11 bases lying between them. The CDR3 is 15 amino acids. In DNA, the CDR3 is TGCGCCAGCAGCTTGGGTCCAGGGGAAGGAAACACCATATATTTT. Translated: CASSLGPGEGNTIYF.

V gene TRBV19 combines with J gene TRBJ1-6; D uncertain. Germline lookup yields CDR1 LNHDA and CDR2 SQIVND (reference sequence). V was clipped by 7 bases and J by 7 bases, with 17 bases between them. The CDR3 consists of 15 residues. This CDR3 is CASTGNGLPNSPLHF. The CDR3 nucleotides are TGTGCCAGTACTGGTAATGGCCTCCCCAATTCACCCCTCCACTTT.

The chain joins TRBV6-6 to TRBJ1-1; D may be TRBD1 (5 bases). CDR1 and CDR2 from the germline V gene are MNHNY and SVGAGI (reference sequence). V lost 8 bases, J lost 6 bases, and 10 bases lay in between. The length of the CDR3 is 11 residues. Here the CDR3 DNA reads TGTGCCAGCGGGGGGGGAGCTGAAGCTTTCTTT. Its protein product is CASGGGAEAFF.

CDR3: CASSSRRGTGNLVQYF. As DNA, the CDR3 is TGTGCCAGCAGCTCCCGAAGGGGGACAGGGAATCTCGTGCAGTACTTC. The V gene is TRBV11-2, the J gene TRBJ2-7; TRBD1 matches 9 bases. The junction had 16 bases not matched to a gene; V was cut back by 4 bases and J by 9 bases. The CDR3 is made up of 16 amino acids. The germline gives CDR1 SGHAT, CDR2 FQNNGV.

The chain has TRBV2 and TRBJ2-7; TRBD2 might be the D (7 bases). Germline lookup yields CDR1 SNHLY and CDR2 FYNNEI. Trimming pared 3 bases from V and 3 bases from J, leaving 15 bases between. This CDR3 is built from 15 residues. The CDR3 is CASSDGGGIYYEQYF. For the CDR3, the DNA is TGTGCCAGCAGTGATGGCGGGGGCATTTACTACGAGCAGTACTTC.

The V and J genes are TRBV6-5 and TRBJ1-1, with TRBD1 as a possible D gene (5 bases). The ends were cut back, 5 bases at V and 7 bases at J, with 14 bases in the middle. The germline V gene has CDR1 MNHEY and CDR2 SVGAGI. The CDR3 sequence is 13 residues long. CDR3 in amino acids: CASSLLSGGEAFF. The CDR3 region has the DNA TGTGCCAGCAGTCTTTTGAGCGGGGGTGAAGCTTTCTTT.

The chain carries TRBV20-1 and TRBJ2-1; D tentatively reads TRBD1 or TRBD2 (5 bases each). Trimming stripped 3 bases from V and 9 bases from J, with 9 bases between. This CDR3 has 11 amino acids. The germline V gene encodes CDR1 DFQATT and CDR2 SNEGSKA (reference sequence). For the CDR3, the DNA is TGCAGTGCTAGGGGGGATATTGAGCAGTTCTTC. Amino acid sequence: CSARGDIEQFF.

The rearrangement links TRBV6-1 to TRBJ1-5; D ambiguous. V shed 3 bases and J shed 5 bases, with 8 bases lying between them. Per germline, CDR1 MNHNS and CDR2 SASEGT. This CDR3 has 13 amino acids. This CDR3 is CASSDFLDQPQHF. In DNA form, the CDR3 reads TGTGCCAGCAGTGATTTTTTGGATCAGCCCCAGCATTTT.

This chain uses TRBV19 with TRBJ2-7; unclear D gene. From germline, CDR1 is LNHDA and CDR2 SQIVND (reference sequence). The CDR3 consists of 15 residues. Trimming removed 3 bases from V and 2 bases from J, with 14 bases in between. For the CDR3, the DNA is TGTGCCAGTAGTATTGGCTCGGGTACCCCCTACGAGCAGTACTTC. Amino acid sequence: CASSIGSGTPYEQYF.

The chain links TRBV7-7 to TRBJ2-2; 9 positions match TRBD2. CDR3 size: 16 residues. The V segment lost 5 bases and the J segment 3 bases; nucleotides outside the gene matches: 7. Looked up from germline, CDR1 is SSHAT and CDR2 is FNYEAQ (reference sequence). CDR3 bases: TGTGCCAGCAGCATAGGTGGCGGGAGGGACACCGGGGAGCTGTTTTTT. This codes for CASSIGGGRDTGELFF.

The chain combines TRBV5-6 with TRBJ2-1; D perhaps matches TRBD2 (6 bases). Per the germline V gene, CDR1 is SGHDT and CDR2 is YYEEEE. Trimming shortened V by 0 bases and J by 5 bases, and 15 bases separated the two germline ends. The CDR3 is 16 residues long. The CDR3 sequence: CASSLAGVAEDNEQFF. The CDR3 coding sequence is TGTGCCAGCAGCTTGGCCGGGGTAGCGGAGGACAATGAGCAGTTCTTC.

V and J are TRBV6-1 and TRBJ2-7, with D hard to call. This CDR3 region has 11 residues. V lost 2 bases, J lost 5 bases, and 4 bases lay in between. Germline values: CDR1 MNHNS, CDR2 SASEGT. The DNA of the CDR3 is TGTGCCAGCAGTGAACTGCACGAGCAGTACTTC. This codes for CASSELHEQYF.